This entry concerns a single T cell receptor beta chain. This record comes from a study of regulatory T cells in long-lasting Graves disease. The overall study: Those Graves' patients who were newly diagnosed had been on antithyroid drugs under 3 months.

Regarding time point: newly diagnosed GD, antithyroid drugs for less than 3 months. Scientists built the TCR library using RNA that was extracted from PBMCs. EDTA tubes received around 9.9 milliliters of collected peripheral blood. The CDR3 covers 12 residues. V shed 6 bases and J shed 8 bases, with 11 bases lying between them. Germline V CDR1 and CDR2: MNHEY, SVGEGT. iRepertoire HTBI primers and Arm-PCR of CDR3 regions built TCR beta libraries. In TCRdb, the multiplex PCR reads were re-called with MiXCR into one record per CDR3 protein. Here the sample spans around 420,000 distinct CDR3 sequences, about 14% being singletons.

V usage is TRBV6-2 or TRBV6-3 and J usage is TRBJ2-1; no reliable D call. The sequence came from a female donor with Graves disease. This sample comprised peripheral blood mononuclear cells (PBMCs), obtained at new diagnosis, from a patient treated with antithyroid drugs. CDR3 sequence reads: CASRTPRHEQFF. The CDR3 region has the DNA TGTGCCAGCAGGACCCCCCGGCATGAGCAGTTCTTC.